A single sample gave rise to the 27 T cell receptor beta chains below, sequenced in a study of blood T cell repertoires in COVID-19. Only in-frame clones appear in the TCRdb table, and some are missing; sequencing was by immunoSEQ multiplex PCR. This table has around 200,000 clones, around 83% appearing once. Sequencing was carried out using peripheral blood. The origin of the receptors is a man in his fifties or sixties with active or convalescent COVID-19.

The chain combines TRBV10-3 with TRBJ1-4; weak D call: TRBD1 (5 bases). Germline-derived CDR1 and CDR2 are ENHRY and SYGVKD. Trimming cost V 3 bases and J 5 bases, with 10 bases left between them. The CDR3 sequence is 14 residues long. CDR3 DNA sequence: TGTGCCATCAGTGATGGGGGAGGGAATGAAAAACTGTTTTTT. Encoded protein: CAISDGGGNEKLFF.

In regard to this clone: Other DNA sequences of this sample code for an identical CDR3. V is TRBV28 and J is TRBJ1-4; 8 bases are a match to TRBD1. This CDR3 is 14 amino acids long. V shed 4 bases, J shed 2 bases, and the junction held 0 bases outside the gene matches. Germline CDR1 MDHEN, CDR2 SYDVKM. The CDR3 is CASSSGGTNEKLFF. CDR3 nucleotide sequence: TGTGCCAGCAGTTCAGGGGGCACTAATGAAAAACTGTTTTTT.

The chain employs TRBV5-1 and TRBJ2-2; D gene ambiguous. Per the germline V gene, CDR1 is SGHRS and CDR2 is YFSETQ. The CDR3 length is 15 residues. Trimming left V 3 bases short and J 5 bases short, with 14 bases between. CDR3 sequence: CASSSRSTGTGELFF. The CDR3 DNA sequence: TGCGCCAGCAGCTCCCGGTCGACGGGTACCGGGGAGCTGTTTTTT.

V and J are TRBV6-5 and TRBJ2-2; tentative D call: TRBD2 (5 bases). Germline V gene sequence: CDR1 MNHEY, CDR2 SVGAGI. V was cut by 4 bases and J by 5 bases, with 14 bases left in between. The CDR3 has 15 residues. CDR3 bases: TGTGCCAGCAGTTCGTGGACGAGAGGGACCGGGGAGCTGTTTTTT. Translating it yields CASSSWTRGTGELFF.

This chain joins TRBV4-1 and TRBJ2-7, with 11 positions matching TRBD2. Germline CDR1 MGHRA, CDR2 YSYEKL. V was clipped by 1 base and J by 4 bases; unmatched bases: 9. The CDR3 length is 17 residues. The CDR3 DNA is TGCGCCAGCAGCCAAGGCCCCATACTAGCGGGAGTATACGAGCAGTACTTC. Amino acid sequence: CASSQGPILAGVYEQYF.

This clone was observed a handful of times. V is TRBV21-1 and J is TRBJ2-1; TRBD1 was called by the table and not checked on the DNA. TRBV21-1 is a known pseudogene. The CDR3 is made up of 18 amino acids. For the CDR3, the DNA is TGTGCCAGCAGCAACCCTCGCCTAAGGGGGAGCTCCTACAATGAGCAGTTCTTC. As protein: CASSNPRLRGSSYNEQFF.

The V call is TRBV3-1 (or the pseudogene TRBV3-2), the J call TRBJ2-1; 8 nucleotides agree with TRBD2. Per germline, CDR1 LGHDT and CDR2 YNNKEL (reference sequence). Trimming removed 5 bases from V and 2 bases from J; junction bases left unmatched: 8. This CDR3 contains 16 residues. The CDR3 nucleotides read TGTGCCAGCAGCTCGCAGCGGGGGACCACCTACAATGAGCAGTTCTTC. Translating it yields CASSSQRGTTYNEQFF.

J is TRBJ1-5 and V is TRBV10-3; D remains ambiguous. The germline V gene encodes CDR1 ENHRY and CDR2 SYGVKD. V dropped 5 bases and J dropped 5 bases, with 10 bases sitting between them. CDR3 length: 13 residues. The CDR3 nucleotides read TGTGCCATCAGTTTAGAGGGTGATCAGCCCCAGCATTTT. Translating it yields CAISLEGDQPQHF.

The chain is built from TRBV3-1 (or the pseudogene TRBV3-2) and TRBJ2-1, with TRBD2 identical over 10 bases. Germline V lookup: CDR1 LGHDT, CDR2 YNNKEL (reference sequence). The CDR3 is 19 amino acids. After removal of 0 bases from V and 7 bases from J, the junction contained 15 bases not matched to a gene. The CDR3 region is CASSQEWRASGSRLNEQFF. Here the CDR3 DNA reads TGTGCCAGCAGCCAAGAATGGCGGGCTAGCGGGAGTAGGTTGAATGAGCAGTTCTTC.

The V and J genes are TRBV5-1 and TRBJ2-3; tentatively, D is TRBD1 (5 bases). Per the germline V gene, CDR1 is SGHRS and CDR2 is YFSETQ. The CDR3 is made up of 15 amino acids. V lost 0 bases to trimming and J lost 4 bases, with 12 bases between them. CDR3 coding DNA: TGCGCCAGCAGCTTGGTAGGGGTTTATTCAGATACGCAGTATTTT. This sequence encodes CASSLVGVYSDTQYF.

This clone was observed at least ten times. V and J are TRBV4-1 and TRBJ2-1; weak D call: TRBD2 (6 bases). Germline CDR1 reads MGHRA; CDR2 reads YSYEKL. This CDR3 has 16 residues. The ends were cut back, 3 bases at V and 0 bases at J, with 12 bases in the middle. DNA of the CDR3: TGCGCCAGCAGCCAGCTGGGACTTAGCTCCTACAATGAGCAGTTCTTC. It codes for CASSQLGLSSYNEQFF.

CDR3 protein: CSASPHDSYGYTF. The CDR3 region has the DNA TGCAGTGCTAGTCCCCACGACAGCTATGGCTACACCTTC. The genes are TRBV20-1 and TRBJ1-2; the D gene is possibly TRBD1 (5 bases). The CDR3 sequence is 13 residues long. Germline V CDR1 and CDR2: DFQATT, SNEGSKA (reference sequence). V shed 3 bases and J shed 4 bases, with 12 bases lying between them.

V is TRBV9 and J is TRBJ1-2, with D perhaps matching TRBD1 (5 bases). Germline V gene lookup returns CDR1 SGDLS and CDR2 YYNGEE. The CDR3 covers 14 residues. The ends were cut back, 4 bases at V and 5 bases at J, with 15 bases in the middle. CDR3 nucleotide sequence: TGTGCCAGCAGCCTAAGCGGGCAGGGTTATGGCTACACCTTC. Protein: CASSLSGQGYGYTF.

V is TRBV7-2 and J is TRBJ1-6; D is perhaps TRBD1 (6 bases). The CDR3 extends over 13 amino acids. The V end was cut by 3 bases, the J end by 6 bases, with 6 bases between. The germline V gene has CDR1 SGHTA and CDR2 FQGNSA. The CDR3 loop is CASSFRGNSPLHF. DNA for the CDR3: TGTGCCAGCAGCTTCAGGGGTAATTCACCCCTCCACTTT.

The chain recombines TRBV9 with TRBJ1-4; D is ambiguous. Germline loops: CDR1 SGDLS, CDR2 YYNGEE. The CDR3 is made up of 16 amino acids. Trimming pared 3 bases from V and 2 bases from J, leaving 14 bases between. CDR3 amino acids: CASSEREGWTNEKLFF. CDR3 in DNA: TGTGCCAGCAGCGAGAGGGAGGGATGGACTAATGAAAAACTGTTTTTT.

This clone appeared a single time. The J gene is TRBJ2-5, the V gene TRBV5-4, with D possibly TRBD2 on 5 matching bases. Looked up from germline, CDR1 is SGHNT and CDR2 is YYREEE (reference sequence). The CDR3 spans 14 residues. V gave up 0 bases and J gave up 6 bases, with 12 bases separating them. The CDR3 reads CASSLEGERKTQYF. CDR3 nucleotides: TGTGCCAGCAGCTTGGAGGGAGAGAGAAAGACCCAGTACTTC.

The chain combines TRBV6-2 or TRBV6-3 with TRBJ2-3; D gene uncertain. The germline V and J ends were trimmed by 2 bases and 3 bases, with 6 bases remaining between them. The CDR3 has 13 amino acids. Germline CDR1 is MNHEY and CDR2 is SVGEGT. This chain's CDR3 is CASSYAGTDTQYF. CDR3 coding DNA: TGTGCCAGCAGTTACGCAGGTACAGATACGCAGTATTTT.

This chain joins TRBV28 and TRBJ2-3, with a weak D call TRBD1 (5 bases). Germline V gene sequence: CDR1 MDHEN, CDR2 SYDVKM. There are 14 residues in the CDR3. V lost 2 bases to trimming and J lost 4 bases, with 10 bases between them. The chain's CDR3 is CASSLIREADTQYF. The CDR3 coding sequence is TGTGCCAGCAGTTTAATCAGGGAAGCAGATACGCAGTATTTT.

V usage is TRBV27 and J usage is TRBJ2-3; D gene ambiguous. The CDR3 has 13 amino acids. With 6 bases removed from V and 0 bases from J, the gap between germline ends came to 7 bases. CDR1 MNHEY and CDR2 SMNVEV come from the germline V gene (reference sequence). The CDR3 region is CASSYDSTDTQYF. For the CDR3, the DNA is TGTGCCAGCAGCTACGATAGCACAGATACGCAGTATTTT.

This clone came up a few times. The V gene is TRBV5-1, the J gene TRBJ2-2; 11 bases are shared with TRBD2. J lost 4 bases, V lost 4 bases, and 6 bases had no gene match. The CDR3 length is 16 residues. CDR1 is SGHRS, CDR2 YFSETQ, per germline. Here the CDR3 reads CASSTGLAATTGELFF. The CDR3 DNA reads TGCGCCAGCAGCACGGGACTAGCGGCCACCACCGGGGAGCTGTTTTTT. Supplemented by reference TRBV5-1 and TRBJ2-2, the full variable domain reads KAGVTQTPRYLIKTRGQQVTLSCSPISGHRSVSWYQQTPGQGLQFLFEYFSETQRNKGNFPGRFSGRQFSNSRSEMNVSTLELGDSALYLCASSTGLAATTGELFFGEGSRLTVL.

This clone was observed once. The junction differs from germline at one of its ends, possibly a read error. The chain uses TRBV6-5 and TRBJ1-2, with 7 positions matching TRBD1. CDR3 length equals 12 residues. Germline CDR1 and CDR2: MNHEY and SVGAGI. The CDR3, as DNA: TGTGCCAGCAGCTCTAGATCACAGGGGTGGGCCTTC. This encodes CASSSRSQGWAF.

The V gene is TRBV18, the J gene TRBJ1-1; tentative D call: TRBD1 (5 bases). The V end lost 3 bases, the J end lost 3 bases, and 8 bases lay between the germline ends. Germline CDR1 and CDR2: KGHSH and LQKENI. The CDR3 spans 13 residues. The CDR3 DNA follows: TGTGCCAGCTCACCCAGACAGTACACTGAAGCTTTCTTT. It encodes CASSPRQYTEAFF.

J is TRBJ2-1 and V is TRBV24-1; 11 nucleotides agree with TRBD2. The junction had 4 bases not matched to a gene; V was cut back by 7 bases and J by 3 bases. This CDR3 spans 15 amino acids. Germline lookup yields CDR1 KGHDR and CDR2 SFDVKD. CDR3 sequence (DNA): TGTGCCACCAGGGGGGGGACTAGCGGCTACAATGAGCAGTTCTTC. Its protein product is CATRGGTSGYNEQFF.

A word on this clone: Distinct nucleotide sequences in the sample also encode this CDR3. The rearrangement joins TRBV9 to TRBJ1-1, with D possibly TRBD1 on 5 matching bases. The CDR3 covers 14 residues. V lost 0 bases, J lost 5 bases, and 11 bases lay in between. Germline V CDR1 and CDR2: SGDLS, YYNGEE. CDR3 DNA: TGTGCCAGCAGCGTAGTCGGGGGGGAGACTGAAGCTTTCTTT. This encodes CASSVVGGETEAFF.

V gene TRBV5-1 combines with J gene TRBJ1-2, with D maybe TRBD1 (6 bases). The V end lost 0 bases, the J end lost 6 bases, and 9 bases lay between the germline ends. Looked up from germline, CDR1 is SGHRS and CDR2 is YFSETQ. The length of the CDR3 is 13 residues. CDR3 sequence reads: CASSLGTEHGYTF. In nucleotides, the CDR3 is TGCGCCAGCAGCTTGGGGACAGAGCATGGCTACACCTTC.

The chain links TRBV4-3 to TRBJ2-7; TRBD1 matches at 8 bases. Germline-derived CDR1 and CDR2 are LGHNA and YSLEER. Germline trimming cut 0 bases from V and 9 bases from J; bases unmatched to any gene: 7. The CDR3 loop spans 14 amino acids. The CDR3 sequence is CASSQDLQGDGQYF. The CDR3 DNA follows: TGCGCCAGCAGCCAAGACCTACAGGGGGACGGGCAGTACTTC.

The chain has TRBV4-1 and TRBJ1-2; 7 nucleotides match TRBD1. This CDR3 has 16 amino acids. CDR1 MGHRA and CDR2 YSYEKL come from the germline V gene. Trimming at V came to 1 base and at J to 5 bases, leaving 10 bases not matched to a gene. CDR3 bases: TGCGCCAGCAGCCAAGGGACTTGGACAGGACCTTATGGCTACACCTTC. Translating gives CASSQGTWTGPYGYTF.